This note documents a single TCR beta chain sequence. The CDR3 consists of 11 residues. The V gene lost 6 bases and the J gene lost 10 bases, with 10 bases spanning the gap. CDR1 and CDR2 from the germline V gene are ENHRY and SYGVKD. The sample comes from a study of blood T cells in healthy people across ages. Using a J-beta primer mix together with a sample-barcoded 5' primer, a second PCR was run for roughly 7 to 11 cycles. From the 5' RACE reads, TCRdb called clonotypes with MiXCR, one entry per CDR3 protein. This sample has 1.5 million to 2 million distinct CDR3 sequences; just under 50% occur once, and the top ten carry roughly 2%.

The receptor was derived from a middle-aged woman in good health. The rearrangement uses TRBV10-3 and TRBJ2-1; no definite D call. Sequencing was carried out using blood. The CDR3 sequence: CAISLLGEQFF. The CDR3, as DNA: TGTGCCATCAGCTTACTCGGGGAGCAGTTCTTC.